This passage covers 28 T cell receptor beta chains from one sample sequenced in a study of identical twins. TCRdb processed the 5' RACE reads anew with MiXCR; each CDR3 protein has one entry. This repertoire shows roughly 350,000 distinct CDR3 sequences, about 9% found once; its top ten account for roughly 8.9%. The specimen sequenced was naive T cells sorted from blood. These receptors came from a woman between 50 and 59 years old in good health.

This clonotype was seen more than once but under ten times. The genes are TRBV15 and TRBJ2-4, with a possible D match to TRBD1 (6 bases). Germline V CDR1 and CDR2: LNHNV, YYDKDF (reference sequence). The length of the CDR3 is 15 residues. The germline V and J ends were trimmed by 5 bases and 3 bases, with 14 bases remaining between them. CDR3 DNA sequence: TGTGCCACCAGCCCGGGGAAGGGGGTCAAAAACATTCAGTACTTC. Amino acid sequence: CATSPGKGVKNIQYF.

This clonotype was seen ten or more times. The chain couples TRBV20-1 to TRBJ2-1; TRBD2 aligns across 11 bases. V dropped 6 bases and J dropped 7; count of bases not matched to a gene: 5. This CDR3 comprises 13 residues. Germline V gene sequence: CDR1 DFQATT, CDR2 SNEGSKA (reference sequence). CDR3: CSANSGRGNEQFF. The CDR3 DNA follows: TGCAGTGCCAATAGCGGGAGGGGAAATGAGCAGTTCTTC.

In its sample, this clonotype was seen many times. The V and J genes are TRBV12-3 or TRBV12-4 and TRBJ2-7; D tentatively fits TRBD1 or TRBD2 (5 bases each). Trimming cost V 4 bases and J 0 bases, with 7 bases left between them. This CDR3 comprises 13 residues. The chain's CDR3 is CASSWGSSYEQYV. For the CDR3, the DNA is TGTGCCAGCAGTTGGGGGAGCTCCTACGAGCAGTACGTC.

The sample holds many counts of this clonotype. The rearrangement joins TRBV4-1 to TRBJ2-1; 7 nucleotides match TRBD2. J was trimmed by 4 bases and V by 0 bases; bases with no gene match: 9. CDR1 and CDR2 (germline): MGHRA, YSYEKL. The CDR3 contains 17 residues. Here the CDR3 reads CASSQEALLAPYNEQFF. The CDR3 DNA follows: TGCGCCAGCAGCCAAGAGGCTTTACTAGCGCCATACAATGAGCAGTTCTTC.

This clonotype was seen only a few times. Written as DNA, the CDR3 is TGTGCCAGCAGCCATGGCACGGGGGAACAAAACATTCAGTACTTC. This codes for CASSHGTGEQNIQYF. The chain has TRBV3-1 and TRBJ2-4, with D possibly TRBD2 on 6 matching bases. V was clipped by 3 bases and J by 5 bases, with 14 bases between them. This CDR3 has 15 amino acids. CDR1 is LGHDT, CDR2 YNNKEL, per germline (reference sequence).

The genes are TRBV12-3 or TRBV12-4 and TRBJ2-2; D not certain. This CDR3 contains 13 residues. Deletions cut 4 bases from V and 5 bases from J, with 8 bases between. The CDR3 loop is CASSSLITGELFF. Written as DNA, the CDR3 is TGTGCCAGCAGTTCCCTCATTACCGGGGAGCTGTTTTTT.

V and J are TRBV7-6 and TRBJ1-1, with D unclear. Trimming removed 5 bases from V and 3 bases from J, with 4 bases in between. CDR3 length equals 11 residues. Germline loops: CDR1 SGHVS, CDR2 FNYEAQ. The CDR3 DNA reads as TGTGCCAGCAGCGACGACACTGAAGCTTTCTTT. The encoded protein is CASSDDTEAFF.

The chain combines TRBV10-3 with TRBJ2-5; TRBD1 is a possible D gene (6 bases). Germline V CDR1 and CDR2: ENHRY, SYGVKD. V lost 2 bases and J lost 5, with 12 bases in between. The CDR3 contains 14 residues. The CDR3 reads CAISEEAGAETQYF. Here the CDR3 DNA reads TGTGCCATCAGTGAGGAGGCAGGGGCCGAGACCCAGTACTTC.

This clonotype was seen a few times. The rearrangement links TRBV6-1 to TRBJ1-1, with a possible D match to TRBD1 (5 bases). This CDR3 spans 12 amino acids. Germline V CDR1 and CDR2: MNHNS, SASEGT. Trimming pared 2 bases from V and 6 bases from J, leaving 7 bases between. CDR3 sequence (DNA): TGTGCCAGCAGTGAATGGGGGGCTGAAGCTTTCTTT. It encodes CASSEWGAEAFF.

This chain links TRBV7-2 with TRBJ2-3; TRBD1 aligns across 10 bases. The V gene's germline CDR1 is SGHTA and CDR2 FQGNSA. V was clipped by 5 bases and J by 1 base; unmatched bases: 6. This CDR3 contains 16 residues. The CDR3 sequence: CASSLGQGIGTDTQYF. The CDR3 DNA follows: TGTGCCAGCAGCCTGGGACAGGGGATTGGCACAGATACGCAGTATTTT.

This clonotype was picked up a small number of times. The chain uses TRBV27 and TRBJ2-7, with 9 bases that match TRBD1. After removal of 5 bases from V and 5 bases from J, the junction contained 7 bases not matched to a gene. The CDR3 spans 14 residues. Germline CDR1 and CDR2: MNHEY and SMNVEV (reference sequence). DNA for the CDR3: TGTGCCAGCAGTGGGGGACAGGGAATGGACGAGCAGTACGTC. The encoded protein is CASSGGQGMDEQYV.

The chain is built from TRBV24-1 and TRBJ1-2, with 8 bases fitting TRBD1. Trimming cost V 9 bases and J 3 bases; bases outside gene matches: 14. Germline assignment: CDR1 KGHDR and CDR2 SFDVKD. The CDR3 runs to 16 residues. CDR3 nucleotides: TGTGCCACCCAACCCTACCGGACAGGGCTATACTATGGCTACACCTTC. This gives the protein CATQPYRTGLYYGYTF.

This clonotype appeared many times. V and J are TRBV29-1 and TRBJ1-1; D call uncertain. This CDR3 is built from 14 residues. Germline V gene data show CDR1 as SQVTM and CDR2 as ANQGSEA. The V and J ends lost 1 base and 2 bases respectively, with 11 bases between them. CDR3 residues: CSVEAGQINTEAFF. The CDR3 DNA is TGCAGCGTTGAAGCGGGCCAGATCAACACTGAAGCTTTCTTT.

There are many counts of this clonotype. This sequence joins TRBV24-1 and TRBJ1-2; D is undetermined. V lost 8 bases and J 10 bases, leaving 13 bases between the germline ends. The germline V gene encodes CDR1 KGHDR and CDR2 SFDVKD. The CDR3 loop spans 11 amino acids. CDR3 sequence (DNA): TGTGCCACCATTCCGAACAGCCTCTACACCTTC. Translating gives CATIPNSLYTF.

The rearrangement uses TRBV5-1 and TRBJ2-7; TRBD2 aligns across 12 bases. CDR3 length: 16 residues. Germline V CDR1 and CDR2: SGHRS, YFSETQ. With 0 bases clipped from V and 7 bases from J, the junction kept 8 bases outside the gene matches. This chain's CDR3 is CASSLGGLAGTWEQYF. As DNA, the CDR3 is TGCGCCAGCAGCTTGGGGGGACTAGCGGGCACATGGGAGCAGTACTTC.

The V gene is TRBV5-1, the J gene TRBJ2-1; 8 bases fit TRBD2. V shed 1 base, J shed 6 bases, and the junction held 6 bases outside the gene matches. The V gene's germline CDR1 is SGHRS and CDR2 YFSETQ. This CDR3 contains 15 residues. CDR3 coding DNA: TGCGCCAGCAGCTTGACTAGCGGTAGTCTCAATGAGCAGTTCTTC. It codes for CASSLTSGSLNEQFF.

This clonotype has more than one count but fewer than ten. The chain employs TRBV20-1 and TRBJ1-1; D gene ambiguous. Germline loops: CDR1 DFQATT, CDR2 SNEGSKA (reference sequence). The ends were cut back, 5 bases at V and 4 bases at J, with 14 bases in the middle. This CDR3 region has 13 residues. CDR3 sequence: CSAGAVSSTEAFF. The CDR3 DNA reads TGCAGTGCTGGTGCTGTATCTTCCACTGAAGCTTTCTTT.

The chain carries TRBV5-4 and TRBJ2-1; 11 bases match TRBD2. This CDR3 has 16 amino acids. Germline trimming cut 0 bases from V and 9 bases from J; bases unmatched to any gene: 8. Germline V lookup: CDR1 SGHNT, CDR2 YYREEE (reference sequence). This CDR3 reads CASSLDSGRAGVEQFF. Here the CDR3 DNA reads TGTGCCAGCAGCTTGGATAGCGGGAGGGCCGGAGTTGAGCAGTTCTTC.

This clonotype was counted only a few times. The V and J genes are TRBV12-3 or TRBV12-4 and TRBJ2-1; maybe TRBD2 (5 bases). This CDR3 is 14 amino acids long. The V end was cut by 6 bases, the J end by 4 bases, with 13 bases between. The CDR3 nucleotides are TGTGCCAGCAGCAGTAGCGTCGGATACAATGAGCAGTTCTTC. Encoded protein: CASSSSVGYNEQFF.

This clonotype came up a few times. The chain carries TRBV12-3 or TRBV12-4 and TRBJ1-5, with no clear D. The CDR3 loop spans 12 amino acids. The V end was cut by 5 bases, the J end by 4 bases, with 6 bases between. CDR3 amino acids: CASSDLNQPQHF. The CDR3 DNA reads TGTGCCAGCAGTGACCTTAATCAGCCCCAGCATTTT.

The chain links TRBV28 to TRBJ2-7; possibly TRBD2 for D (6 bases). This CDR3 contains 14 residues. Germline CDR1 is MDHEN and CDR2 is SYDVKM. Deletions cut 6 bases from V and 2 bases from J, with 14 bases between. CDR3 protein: CASRSPGETYEQYF. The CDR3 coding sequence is TGTGCCAGCAGATCCCCGGGAGAAACCTACGAGCAGTACTTC.

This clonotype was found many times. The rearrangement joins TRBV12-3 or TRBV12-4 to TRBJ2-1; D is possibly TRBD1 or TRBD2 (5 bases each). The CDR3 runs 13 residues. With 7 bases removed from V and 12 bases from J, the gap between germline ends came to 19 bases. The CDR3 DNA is TGTGCCAGCAACCCATGGGAACGGGGCCGGCAGTTCTTC. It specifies CASNPWERGRQFF.

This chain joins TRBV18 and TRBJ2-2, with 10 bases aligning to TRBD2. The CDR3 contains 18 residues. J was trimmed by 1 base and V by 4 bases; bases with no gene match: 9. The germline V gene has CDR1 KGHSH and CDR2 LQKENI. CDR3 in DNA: TGTGCCAGCTCACTCACAGGCCTAGCGGGAGTGAACACCGGGGAGCTGTTTTTT. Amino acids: CASSLTGLAGVNTGELFF.

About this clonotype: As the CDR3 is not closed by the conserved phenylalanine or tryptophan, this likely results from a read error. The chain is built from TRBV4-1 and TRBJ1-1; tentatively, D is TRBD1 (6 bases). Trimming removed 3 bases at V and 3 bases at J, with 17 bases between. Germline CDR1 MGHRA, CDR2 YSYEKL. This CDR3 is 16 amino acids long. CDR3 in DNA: TGCGCCAGCAGCCAGACAGGTACGTTCGGAGACACTGAAGCTTTCTAT. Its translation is CASSQTGTFGDTEAFY.

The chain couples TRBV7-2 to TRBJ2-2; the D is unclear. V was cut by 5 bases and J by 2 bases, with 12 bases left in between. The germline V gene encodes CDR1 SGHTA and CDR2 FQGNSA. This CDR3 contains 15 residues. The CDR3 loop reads CASSPWGRNTGELFF. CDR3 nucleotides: TGTGCCAGCAGCCCGTGGGGAAGAAACACCGGGGAGCTGTTTTTT.

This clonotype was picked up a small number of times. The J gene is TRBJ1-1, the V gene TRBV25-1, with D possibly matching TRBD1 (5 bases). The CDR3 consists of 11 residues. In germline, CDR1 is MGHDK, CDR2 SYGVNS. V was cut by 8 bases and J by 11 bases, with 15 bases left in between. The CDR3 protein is CASLDIAGAFF. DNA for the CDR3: TGTGCCAGCCTTGACATAGCAGGGGCTTTCTTT.

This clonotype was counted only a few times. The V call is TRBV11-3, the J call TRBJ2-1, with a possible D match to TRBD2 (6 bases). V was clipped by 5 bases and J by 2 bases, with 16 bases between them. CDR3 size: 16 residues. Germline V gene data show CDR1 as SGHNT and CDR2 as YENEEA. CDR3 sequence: CASSPGDAIPYNEQFF. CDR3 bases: TGTGCCAGCAGCCCGGGGGATGCGATCCCCTACAATGAGCAGTTCTTC. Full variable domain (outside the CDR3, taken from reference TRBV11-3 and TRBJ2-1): EAGVVQSPRYKIIEKKQPVAFWCNPISGHNTLYWYLQNLGQGPELLIRYENEEAVDDSQLPKDRFSAERLKGVDSTLKIQPAELGDSAVYLCASSPGDAIPYNEQFFGPGTRLTVL.

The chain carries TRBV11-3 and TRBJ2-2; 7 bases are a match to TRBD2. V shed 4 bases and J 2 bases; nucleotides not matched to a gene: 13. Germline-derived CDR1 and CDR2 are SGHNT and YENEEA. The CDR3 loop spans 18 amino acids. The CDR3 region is CASSSRPVREVNTGELFF. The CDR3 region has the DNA TGTGCCAGCAGCTCTCGCCCGGTACGGGAGGTTAACACCGGGGAGCTGTTTTTT.